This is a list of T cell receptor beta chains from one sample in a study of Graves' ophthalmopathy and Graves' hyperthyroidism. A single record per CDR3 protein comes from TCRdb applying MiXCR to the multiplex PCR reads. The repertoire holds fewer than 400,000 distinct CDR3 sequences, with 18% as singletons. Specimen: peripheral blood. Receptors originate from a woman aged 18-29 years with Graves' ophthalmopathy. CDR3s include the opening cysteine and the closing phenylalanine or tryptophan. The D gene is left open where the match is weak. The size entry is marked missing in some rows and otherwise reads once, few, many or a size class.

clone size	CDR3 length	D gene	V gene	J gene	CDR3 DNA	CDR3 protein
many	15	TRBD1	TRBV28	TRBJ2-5	TGTGCCAGCAGTCCACAGGGGCCTACCCAAGAGACCCAGTACTTC	CASSPQGPTQETQYF
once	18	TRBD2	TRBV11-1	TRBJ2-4	TGTGCCAGCAGCTTAGGCCCCGGGACTAGCGGGAGTACCAACATTCAGTACTTC	CASSLGPGTSGSTNIQYF
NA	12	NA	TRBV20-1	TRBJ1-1	TGCAGTGCAAGCAGGGAGGGATCTGAAGCTTTCTTT	CSASREGSEAFF
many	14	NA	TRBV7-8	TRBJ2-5	TGTGCCAGCAGCTTAGTTGTGGGGTCGGAGACCCAGTACTTC	CASSLVVGSETQYF
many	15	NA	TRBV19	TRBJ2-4	TGTGCCAGTAGTTCTAGGAGGGGGCCCCTAGACATTCAGTACTTC	CASSSRRGPLDIQYF
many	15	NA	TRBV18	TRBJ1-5	TGTGCCAGCTCAGCATCCAGGGTTCCCAATCAGCCCCAGCATTTT	CASSASRVPNQPQHF
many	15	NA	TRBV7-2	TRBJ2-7	TGTGCCAGCAGCTTAGAAGGGGGAAGCTCCTACGAGCAGTACTTC	CASSLEGGSSYEQYF
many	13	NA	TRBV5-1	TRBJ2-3	TGCGCCAGCAGCCCCCGCGGAGGAGATACGCAGTATTTT	CASSPRGGDTQYF
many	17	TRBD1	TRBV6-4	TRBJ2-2	TGTGCCAGCAGTGACTACCACGGGACAGAGGACACCGGGGAGCTGTTTTTT	CASSDYHGTEDTGELFF
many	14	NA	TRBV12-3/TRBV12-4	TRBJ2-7	TGTGCCAGCAGTTTGTCTGTCGGAGGAGGCGAGCAGTACTTC	CASSLSVGGGEQYF
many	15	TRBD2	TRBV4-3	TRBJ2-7	TGCGCCAGCAGCCAACAGACTAGCGGGGGAGACGAGCAGTACTTC	CASSQQTSGGDEQYF
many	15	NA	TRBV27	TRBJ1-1	TGTGCCAGCAGTCCTCGGGACACGCGGAACACTGAAGCTTTCTTT	CASSPRDTRNTEAFF
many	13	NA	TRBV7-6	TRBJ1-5	TGTGCCAGCAGCGTCAGGGTCGATCAGCCCCAGCATTTT	CASSVRVDQPQHF
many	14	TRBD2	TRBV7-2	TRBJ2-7	TGTGCCAGCAGCCTTACTAGCGTCTCGTACGAGCAGTACTTC	CASSLTSVSYEQYF
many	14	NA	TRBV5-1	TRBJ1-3	TGCGCCAGCAGCTTCGGTCCCTCTGGAAACACCATATATTTT	CASSFGPSGNTIYF
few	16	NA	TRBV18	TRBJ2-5	TGTGCCAGCCGGGGGTCAGGGTCCTCTACCCGAGAGACCCAGTACTTC	CASRGSGSSTRETQYF
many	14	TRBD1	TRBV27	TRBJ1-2	TGTGCCAGCAGTTCCAGGGGGGGCAGCTATGGCTACACCTTC	CASSSRGGSYGYTF
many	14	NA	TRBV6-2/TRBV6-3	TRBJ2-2	TGTGCCAGCAGGCCACCTGGAAGGGCCGGGGAGCTGTTTTTT	CASRPPGRAGELFF
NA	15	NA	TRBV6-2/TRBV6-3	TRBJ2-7	TGTGCCAGCAGTTTCGAAGAGGGCGGTCACTACGAGCAGTACTTC	CASSFEEGGHYEQYF
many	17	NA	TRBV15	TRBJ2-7	TGTGCCACCAGCAGAGATACCGCCGGACTTCCCTTCTACGAGCAGTACTTC	CATSRDTAGLPFYEQYF
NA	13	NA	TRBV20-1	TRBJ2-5	TGCAGTGCTAGAGACAGGGCCAAAGAGACCCAGTACTTC	CSARDRAKETQYF
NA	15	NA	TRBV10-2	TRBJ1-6	TGCGCCAGCAGTGAGGGACAGTCATATAATTCACCCCTCCACTTT	CASSEGQSYNSPLHF
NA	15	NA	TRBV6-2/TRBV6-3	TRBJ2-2	TGTGCCAGCAGTTATCGACTAGAGAGAACTGGGGAGCTGTTTTTT	CASSYRLERTGELFF
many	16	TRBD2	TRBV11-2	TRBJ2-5	TGTGCCAGCAGCTTTGATCCCCCGGGGGGGTTGGAGACCCAGTACTTC	CASSFDPPGGLETQYF
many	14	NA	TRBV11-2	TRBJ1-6	TGTGCCAGCAGCTTGCGGGTAGCGGATTCACCCCTCCACTTT	CASSLRVADSPLHF
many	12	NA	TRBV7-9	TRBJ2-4	TGTGCCAGCAGCTCCGATGGAAACATTCAGTACTTC	CASSSDGNIQYF
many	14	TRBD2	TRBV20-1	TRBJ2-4	TGCAGTGCTGGGGTGGAGGGAGCGGGAGCTCGGAAGCACTTC	CSAGVEGAGARKHF
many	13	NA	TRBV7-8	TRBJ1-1	TGTGCCAGCAGCGCCCGGGTTGACACTGAAGCTTTCTTT	CASSARVDTEAFF
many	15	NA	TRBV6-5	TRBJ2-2	TGTGCCAGCAGTTATTTTCTGGCGGGCACCGGGGAGCTGTTTTTT	CASSYFLAGTGELFF
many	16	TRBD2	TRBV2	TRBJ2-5	TGTGCCAGCAGAAGACGACTAGCGGGAGGGGTAGAGACCCAGTACTTC	CASRRRLAGGVETQYF
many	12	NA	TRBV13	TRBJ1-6	TGTGCCAGCAGCCCGGGGGATTCACCCCTCCACTTT	CASSPGDSPLHF
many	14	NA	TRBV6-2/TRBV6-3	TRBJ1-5	TGTGCCAGCAGCCTACAGGGTCCAGGTCAGCCCCAGCATTTT	CASSLQGPGQPQHF
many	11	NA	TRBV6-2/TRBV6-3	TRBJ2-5	TGTGCCAGCAGTCCCCATCAGACCCAGTACTTC	CASSPHQTQYF
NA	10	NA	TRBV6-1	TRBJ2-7	TGTGCCAGCAAGCTCTACGAGCAGTACTTC	CASKLYEQYF
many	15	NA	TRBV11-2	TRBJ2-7	TGTACCAGCAGCTTAGACCGGGACTTTGGATACGAGCAGTACTTC	CTSSLDRDFGYEQYF
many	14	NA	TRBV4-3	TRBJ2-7	TGCGCCAGCAGCCAAGATCGAGGTAACTACGAGCAGTACTTC	CASSQDRGNYEQYF
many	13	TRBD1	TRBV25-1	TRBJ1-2	TGTGCCAGCAGTGAAGGACAGGGCTATGGCTACACCTTC	CASSEGQGYGYTF
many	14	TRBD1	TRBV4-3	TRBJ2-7	TGCGCCAGCTCCCGGGGGACAGGGCACTACGAGCAGTACTTC	CASSRGTGHYEQYF
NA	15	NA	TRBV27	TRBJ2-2	TGTGCCAGCAGTTTGTTCGGCGGGAACACCGGGGAGCTGTTTTTT	CASSLFGGNTGELFF
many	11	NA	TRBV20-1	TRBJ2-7	TGCAGTGCTAAGGACCTCTACGAGCAGTACTTC	CSAKDLYEQYF
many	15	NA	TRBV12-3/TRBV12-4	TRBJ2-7	TGTGCCAGCAGGGCTCCGACAGTGATTGTCGACGAGCAGTACTTC	CASRAPTVIVDEQYF
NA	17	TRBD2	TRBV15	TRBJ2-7	TGTGCCACCAGCAGAGACAGGGCGGCGGGAGGTATTTACGAGCAGTACTTC	CATSRDRAAGGIYEQYF
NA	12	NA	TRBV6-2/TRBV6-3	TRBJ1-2	TGTGCCAGCGGGAAGTCGGCGGGGGGCTACACCTTC	CASGKSAGGYTF